This TCR beta chain was documented in a study of T-cell reconstitution after alpha-beta-depleted transplantation in children. The authors prepared the TCRbeta library with unique molecular identifiers. A single record per CDR3 protein comes from TCRdb applying MiXCR to the PCR reads. Of 150,000 to 250,000 distinct CDR3 sequences listed, 6.3% are singletons. General observations from the study: A year had passed since transplant, and T-cell counts and diversity by then came mostly from newly produced T cells.

This CDR3 region has 12 residues. CDR1 is MNHEY and CDR2 is SMNVEV in the germline V gene (reference sequence). V lost 6 bases to trimming and J lost 0 bases, with 6 bases between them. This clonotype has ten or more counts. The antigen remains undetermined. The TCR originated in a girl under two years old with combined immunodeficiency, due to receive a stem cell transplant. The sample here was PBMCs, taken before TCRalphabeta/CD19-depleted stem cell transplant. This rearrangement joins TRBV27 to TRBJ2-7; no clear D. The CDR3 here is CASSSNSYEQYF. CDR3 DNA: TGTGCCAGCAGCTCCAACTCCTACGAGCAGTACTTC.